These 11 T cell receptor beta chains originate from one sample sequenced in a study of shared clonotypes between healthy human individuals. Clones were read by immunoSEQ multiplex PCR, and TCRdb kept only the in-frame ones, dropping some. This table has some 1.5 million clones, under 99% appearing once. Sequenced: naive CD4+ T cells sorted from blood. Subset indicated: CD45RA+ positively selected. All receptors come from a man aged 25-45 years in good health.

The chain links TRBV7-2 to TRBJ2-7; D call uncertain. V shed 0 bases and J shed 2 bases, with 8 bases lying between them. Germline V gene data show CDR1 as SGHTA and CDR2 as FQGNSA. The CDR3 runs 14 residues. The CDR3 protein is CASSLAVATYEQYF. Written as DNA, the CDR3 is TGTGCCAGCAGCTTAGCCGTAGCCACCTACGAGCAGTACTTC.

The chain has TRBV9 and TRBJ2-1, with D perhaps matching TRBD2 (5 bases). The V end was cut by 3 bases, the J end by 5 bases, with 12 bases between. The CDR3 consists of 14 residues. Per the germline V gene, CDR1 is SGDLS and CDR2 is YYNGEE. This CDR3 reads CASSERAVDNEQFF. The CDR3 DNA is TGTGCCAGCAGCGAGAGGGCCGTCGACAATGAGCAGTTCTTC.

The chain combines TRBV18 with TRBJ2-7, with 8 bases fitting TRBD2. V shed 5 bases, J shed 2 bases, and the junction held 5 bases outside the gene matches. CDR3 length: 14 residues. In germline, CDR1 is KGHSH, CDR2 LQKENI. CDR3 loop: CASSSPGLAYEQYF. The CDR3 nucleotides are TGTGCCAGCTCAAGTCCGGGACTAGCCTACGAGCAGTACTTC.

As for this clone: Other DNA sequences within the sample encode an identical CDR3. The V gene is TRBV18, the J gene TRBJ1-4; 7 bases are a match to TRBD1. CDR1 and CDR2 from the germline V gene are KGHSH and LQKENI. Losses at the gene ends were 3 bases for V and 5 bases for J; bases not matched to a gene: 6. The CDR3 loop spans 15 amino acids. CDR3 residues: CASSPRDRSNEKLFF. The DNA for the CDR3 is TGTGCCAGCTCACCGCGGGACAGAAGCAATGAAAAACTGTTTTTT.

The chain has TRBV5-6 and TRBJ1-1; D may be TRBD1 (5 bases). The ends were cut back, 0 bases at V and 0 bases at J, with 6 bases in the middle. The CDR3 loop spans 14 amino acids. Germline CDR1 SGHDT, CDR2 YYEEEE. This CDR3 is CASSLEGLNTEAFF. Here the CDR3 DNA reads TGTGCCAGCAGCTTGGAGGGGTTGAACACTGAAGCTTTCTTT.

The V call is TRBV7-9, the J call TRBJ1-4, with D maybe TRBD1 (5 bases). V was shortened by 8 bases and J by 3 bases, with 16 bases between the two germline ends. The length of the CDR3 is 15 residues. Germline V gives CDR1 SEHNR, CDR2 FQNEAQ (reference sequence). The CDR3 is CASQAWGSANEKLFF. The DNA for the CDR3 is TGTGCCAGCCAAGCTTGGGGGTCGGCTAATGAAAAACTGTTTTTT. The full variable domain, rest sourced from reference TRBV7-9 and TRBJ1-4, is DTGVSQNPRHKITKRGQNVTFRCDPISEHNRLYWYRQTLGQGPEFLTYFQNEAQLEKSRLLSDRFSAERPKGSFSTLEIQRTEQGDSAMYLCASQAWGSANEKLFFGSGTQLSVL.

The chain uses TRBV19 and TRBJ1-5; 7 bases align to TRBD1. Losses at the gene ends were 4 bases for V and 0 bases for J; bases not matched to a gene: 9. Germline loops: CDR1 LNHDA, CDR2 SQIVND (reference sequence). The CDR3 extends over 17 amino acids. The CDR3, as DNA: TGTGCCAGTAGTACAGAGACAGGGACCTATAGCAATCAGCCCCAGCATTTT. Protein: CASSTETGTYSNQPQHF.

V and J are TRBV29-1 and TRBJ1-1; D unclear. Germline V CDR1 and CDR2: SQVTM, ANQGSEA. The CDR3 is 13 residues long. The CDR3 DNA reads as TGCAGTGCTGCCGAGAGAGCAAACACTGAAGCTTTCTTT. Residues: CSAAERANTEAFF.

The V and J genes are TRBV10-2 and TRBJ2-2; 7 nucleotides align to TRBD1. From germline, CDR1 is WSHSY and CDR2 SAAADI. V gave up 5 bases and J gave up 4 bases; unmatched junction bases: 7. There are 15 residues in the CDR3. The CDR3 DNA reads as TGCGCCAGCAGTCCCGAGGGGGCGGGCACCGGGGAGCTGTTTTTT. It specifies CASSPEGAGTGELFF.

CDR3 bases: TGCGCCAGCAGCTTGGGGGCACCGCAAGAGACCCAGTACTTC. Its translation is CASSLGAPQETQYF. The rearrangement links TRBV5-1 to TRBJ2-5; D ambiguous. Germline V gives CDR1 SGHRS, CDR2 YFSETQ. V shed 0 bases and J shed 2 bases, with 8 bases lying between them. The CDR3 sequence is 14 residues long. Together with reference TRBV5-1 and TRBJ2-5, the CDR3 gives the full variable domain: KAGVTQTPRYLIKTRGQQVTLSCSPISGHRSVSWYQQTPGQGLQFLFEYFSETQRNKGNFPGRFSGRQFSNSRSEMNVSTLELGDSALYLCASSLGAPQETQYFGPGTRLLVL.

J is TRBJ2-1 and V is TRBV19; possibly TRBD1 for D (6 bases). CDR1 LNHDA and CDR2 SQIVND come from the germline V gene (reference sequence). CDR3 length equals 15 residues. V was pared by 5 bases and J by 7 bases, with 18 bases between. The CDR3 sequence: CASSRNKLQGNEQFF. The CDR3 nucleotides read TGTGCCAGTAGTCGAAACAAACTCCAGGGGAATGAGCAGTTCTTC.